The sample holds many counts of the clone carrying this T cell receptor beta chain. Its target is unknown. One entry per CDR3 protein results from TCRdb running MiXCR on the reads. This sample has around 430,000 distinct CDR3 sequences, with about 39% found just once. Looked up from germline, CDR1 is SGHTA and CDR2 is FQGNSA. Trimming shortened V by 1 base and J by 4 bases, and 8 bases separated the two germline ends. The CDR3 sequence is 14 residues long. The sample comes from a study of T cell repertoires in cytomegalovirus infection. Study results and limitations: Totalled public TCR beta family frequency picked out people who carried CMV plus the relevant HLA. Clonotypes of TCR beta that were HLA-C-restricted and CMV-specific dominated the ex vivo response.

This receptor was taken from a human donor in good health (CMV status not recorded). Some clones in this sample may be carry-over from other donors' samples. The rearrangement joins TRBV7-2 to TRBJ1-3; no clear D. This material consisted of cultured PBMCs, taken from culture after CMV antigen stimulation. CDR3 DNA: TGTGCCAGCAGCTTAGTAGGGTTCGGAAACACCATATATTTT. This encodes CASSLVGFGNTIYF.